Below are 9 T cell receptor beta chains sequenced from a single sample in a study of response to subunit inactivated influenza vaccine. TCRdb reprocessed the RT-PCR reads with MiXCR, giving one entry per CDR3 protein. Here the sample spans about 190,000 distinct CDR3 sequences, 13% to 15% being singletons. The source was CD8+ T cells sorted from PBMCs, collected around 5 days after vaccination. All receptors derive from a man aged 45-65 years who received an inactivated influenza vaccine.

CDR3 sequence reads: CASSYAIAGHLDTQYF. The CDR3 nucleotides read TGTGCCAGCAGTTACGCAATAGCGGGGCACTTAGATACGCAGTATTTT. The chain uses TRBV6-5 and TRBJ2-3; 8 nucleotides align to TRBD2. Germline CDR1 and CDR2: MNHEY and SVGAGI. After removal of 2 bases from V and 5 bases from J, the junction contained 9 bases not matched to a gene. The CDR3 totals 16 residues.

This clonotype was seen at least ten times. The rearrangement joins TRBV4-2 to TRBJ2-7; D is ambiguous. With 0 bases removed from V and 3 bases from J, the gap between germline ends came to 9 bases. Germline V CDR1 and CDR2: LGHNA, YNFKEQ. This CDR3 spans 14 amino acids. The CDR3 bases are TGTGCCAGCAGCCAAGAAGGCCTTGGCTACGAGCAGTACTTC. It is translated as CASSQEGLGYEQYF.

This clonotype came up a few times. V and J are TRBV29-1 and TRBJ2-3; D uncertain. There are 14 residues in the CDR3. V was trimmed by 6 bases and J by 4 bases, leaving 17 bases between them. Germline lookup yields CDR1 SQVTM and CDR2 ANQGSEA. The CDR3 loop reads CSVQGASPADTQYF. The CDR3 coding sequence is TGCAGCGTCCAAGGCGCTAGTCCGGCAGATACGCAGTATTTT.

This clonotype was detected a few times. The CDR3: CASSPGKDSYEQYF. The CDR3 DNA sequence: TGTGCCAGCAGCCCCGGTAAAGATTCCTACGAGCAGTACTTC. The chain uses TRBV7-9 and TRBJ2-7; D is unresolved. Trimming cost V 5 bases and J 1 base, with 12 bases left between them. The CDR3 is made up of 14 amino acids. Germline-derived CDR1 and CDR2 are SEHNR and FQNEAQ (reference sequence).

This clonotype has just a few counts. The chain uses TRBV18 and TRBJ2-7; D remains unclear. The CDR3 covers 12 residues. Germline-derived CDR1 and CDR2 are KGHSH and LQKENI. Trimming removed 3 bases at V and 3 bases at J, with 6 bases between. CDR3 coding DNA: TGTGCCAGCTCACCGTCCATCTACGAGCAGTACTTC. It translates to CASSPSIYEQYF.

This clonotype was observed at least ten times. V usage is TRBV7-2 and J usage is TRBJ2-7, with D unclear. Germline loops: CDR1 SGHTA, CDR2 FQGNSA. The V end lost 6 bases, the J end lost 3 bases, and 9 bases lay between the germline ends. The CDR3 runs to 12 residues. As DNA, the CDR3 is TGTGCCAGCAGAGATGGGCGCTACGAGCAGTACTTC. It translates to CASRDGRYEQYF.

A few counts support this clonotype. CDR3 coding DNA: TGTGCCAGCAGCTTCCCCGAGGGGACGGGGGACCAGTACTTC. Translating gives CASSFPEGTGDQYF. The V gene is TRBV7-9, the J gene TRBJ2-5; possible D gene TRBD2, 6 bases. The V end was cut by 3 bases, the J end by 10 bases, with 18 bases between. The CDR3 is 14 amino acids. From germline, CDR1 is SEHNR and CDR2 FQNEAQ (reference sequence).

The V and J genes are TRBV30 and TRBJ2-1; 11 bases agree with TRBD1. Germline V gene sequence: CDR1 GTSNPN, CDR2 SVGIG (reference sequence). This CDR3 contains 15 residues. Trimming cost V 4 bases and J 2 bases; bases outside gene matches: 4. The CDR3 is CAWTLDRGPYNEQFF. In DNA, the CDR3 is TGTGCCTGGACCCTGGACAGGGGGCCCTACAATGAGCAGTTCTTC. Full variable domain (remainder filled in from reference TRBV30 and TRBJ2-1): SQTIHQWPATLVQPVGSPLSLECTVEGTSNPNLYWYRQAAGRGLQLLFYSVGIGQISSEVPQNLSASRPQDRQFILSSKKLLLSDSGFYLCAWTLDRGPYNEQFFGPGTRLTVL.

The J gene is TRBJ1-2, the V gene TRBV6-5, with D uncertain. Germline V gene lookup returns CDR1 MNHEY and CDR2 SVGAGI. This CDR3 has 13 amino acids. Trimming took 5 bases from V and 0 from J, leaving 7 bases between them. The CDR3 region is CASSPLANYGYTF. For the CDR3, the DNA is TGTGCCAGCAGTCCTCTAGCTAACTATGGCTACACCTTC.